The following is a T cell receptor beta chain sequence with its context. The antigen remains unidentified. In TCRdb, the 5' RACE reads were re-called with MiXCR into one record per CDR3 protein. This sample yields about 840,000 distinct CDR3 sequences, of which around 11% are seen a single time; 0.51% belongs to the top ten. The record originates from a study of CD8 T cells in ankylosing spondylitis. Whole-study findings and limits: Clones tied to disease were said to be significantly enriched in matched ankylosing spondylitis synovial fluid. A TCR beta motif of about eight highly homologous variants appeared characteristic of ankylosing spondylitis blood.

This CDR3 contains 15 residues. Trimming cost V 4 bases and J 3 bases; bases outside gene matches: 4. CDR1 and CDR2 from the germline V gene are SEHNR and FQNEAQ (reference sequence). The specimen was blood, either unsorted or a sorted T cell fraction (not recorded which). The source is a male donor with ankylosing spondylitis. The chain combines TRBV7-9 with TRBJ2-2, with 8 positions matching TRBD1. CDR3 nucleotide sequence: TGTGCCAGCAGCTCGGGACAGGCTTACACCGGGGAGCTGTTTTTT. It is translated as CASSSGQAYTGELFF.